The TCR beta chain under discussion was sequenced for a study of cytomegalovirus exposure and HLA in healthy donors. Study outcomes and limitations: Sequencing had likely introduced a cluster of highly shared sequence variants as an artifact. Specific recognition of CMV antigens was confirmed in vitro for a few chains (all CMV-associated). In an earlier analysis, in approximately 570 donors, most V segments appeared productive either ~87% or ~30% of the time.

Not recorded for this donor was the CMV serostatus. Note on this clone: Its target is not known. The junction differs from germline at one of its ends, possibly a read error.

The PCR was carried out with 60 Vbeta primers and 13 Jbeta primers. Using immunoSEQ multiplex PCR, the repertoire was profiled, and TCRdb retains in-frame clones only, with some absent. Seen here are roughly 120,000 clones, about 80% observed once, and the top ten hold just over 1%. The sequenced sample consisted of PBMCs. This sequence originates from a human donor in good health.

Here the CDR3 DNA reads TGTGCCATCAGTTCACCGCGCGACTCCTACGAGCAGTACTTC. Translation: CAISSPRDSYEQYF. The V and J genes are TRBV6-5 and TRBJ2-7, with D uncertain. Germline CDR1 and CDR2: MNHEY and SVGAGI. CDR3 length equals 14 residues.